This entry lists 2 T cell receptor beta chains sequenced from one sample in a study of siplizumab effects on memory and regulatory T cells. TCRdb keeps only in-frame clones here, not all; method: immunoSEQ multiplex PCR. The table lists 9,500 to 11,000 clones, around 42% of them singletons. No antigen is known for these receptors. Cocultured for less than seven days at 37°C were the mixed lymphocyte reaction cells. The sequenced sample consisted of CFSE-low (dividing) CD4+ T cells sorted from an allogeneic mixed lymphocyte reaction. The receptors derive from a human donor in good health; the cells came from an allogeneic mixed lymphocyte reaction.

V and J are TRBV5-1 and TRBJ1-2; perhaps TRBD1 as D (6 bases). Per germline, CDR1 SGHRS and CDR2 YFSETQ. The CDR3 totals 14 residues. Trimming took off 3 bases at V and 4 bases at J, with 13 bases between the two ends. This CDR3 reads CASSSQTGTYGYTF. The CDR3 DNA follows: TGCGCCAGCAGCTCCCAGACAGGCACCTATGGCTACACCTTC. Combining the CDR3 with reference TRBV5-1 and TRBJ1-2 gives the whole variable domain KAGVTQTPRYLIKTRGQQVTLSCSPISGHRSVSWYQQTPGQGLQFLFEYFSETQRNKGNFPGRFSGRQFSNSRSEMNVSTLELGDSALYLCASSSQTGTYGYTFGSGTRLTVV.

The gene calls are TRBV2 and TRBJ2-5, with D possibly TRBD2 on 5 matching bases. The CDR3 length is 15 residues. V lost 7 bases to trimming and J lost 0 bases, with 15 bases between them. CDR1 and CDR2 from the germline V gene are SNHLY and FYNNEI. The chain's CDR3 is CASKRERAYQETQYF. CDR3 coding DNA: TGTGCCAGCAAAAGGGAGAGGGCTTACCAAGAGACCCAGTACTTC.